This TCR beta chain was documented in a study of cytomegalovirus exposure and HLA in healthy donors. Looking at the study overall: Caucasian-associated ancestry cluster membership applied to around 76% of around 400 genotyped donors.

The CDR3 runs 16 residues. V lost 1 base and J lost 2; bases outside the gene matches: 2. Germline CDR1 and CDR2: LNHNV and YYDKDF (reference sequence). Findings and caveats of the study: An analysis was carried out later, and it reportedly showed fewer N-insertions in an Asian-associated ancestry cluster than the approximately 700-donor mean.

Worth noting for this clone: Its antigen is unidentified.

The PCR had 60 Vbeta and 13 Jbeta primers. Measured with immunoSEQ multiplex PCR; TCRdb has only the in-frame clones, and not every one. Seen here are tens of thousands of clones, about 70% observed once, and the top ten hold 11%. This sequence joins TRBV15 and TRBJ2-7, with 13 bases identical to TRBD2. Sequenced: PBMCs. The TCR comes from a woman in her twenties or thirties in good health and CMV-seronegative. CDR3 sequence: CATSRGTSGGPYEQYF. The CDR3 region has the DNA TGTGCCACCAGCAGAGGGACTAGCGGGGGACCCTACGAGCAGTACTTC.